Presented here are 18 T cell receptor beta chains from one specimen sequenced in a study of regulatory T cells in long-lasting Graves disease. Specified time point: newly diagnosed GD, antithyroid drugs for less than 3 months. The TCR library used RNA extracted from PBMCs. With iRepertoire HTBI primers and Arm-PCR of CDR3 regions, TCR beta libraries were built. MiXCR was run by TCRdb on the multiplex PCR reads, yielding one entry per CDR3 protein. This table holds some 340,000 distinct CDR3 sequences, roughly 12% found once. Separately, the same data were catalogued under a study of T cells in Graves' hyperthyroidism and ophthalmopathy.

The sample here was peripheral blood mononuclear cells (PBMCs), taken at new diagnosis, from a patient treated with antithyroid drugs. Receptors originate from a woman younger than 30 with Graves disease.

This clonotype was seen many times. The chain couples TRBV10-3 to TRBJ2-3, with 9 bases fitting TRBD2. The V segment lost 2 bases and the J segment 2 bases; nucleotides outside the gene matches: 5. Germline lookup yields CDR1 ENHRY and CDR2 SYGVKD. CDR3 size: 16 residues. In nucleotides, the CDR3 is TGTGCCATCAGTGAGAGGCTAGCGGGGATCACAGATACGCAGTATTTT. Translated: CAISERLAGITDTQYF.

This clonotype was picked up a small number of times. This chain uses TRBV20-1 with TRBJ1-5, with D uncertain. Trimming pared 7 bases from V and 0 bases from J, leaving 34 bases between. The CDR3 extends over 21 amino acids. Looked up from germline, CDR1 is DFQATT and CDR2 is SNEGSKA (reference sequence). CDR3 loop: CSVFSRRQRLGNLYSNQPQHF. CDR3 nucleotide sequence: TGCAGTGTTTTCTCGCGTAGGCAGCGCTTGGGGAATTTATATAGCAATCAGCCCCAGCATTTT.

This clonotype was detected a few times. This chain connects TRBV20-1 to TRBJ1-5; D uncertain. V gave up 5 bases and J gave up 4 bases, with 15 bases separating them. This CDR3 comprises 14 residues. From germline, CDR1 is DFQATT and CDR2 SNEGSKA (reference sequence). DNA of the CDR3: TGCAGTGCTCAAGAAGTGCCAGCGAATCAGCCCCAGCATTTT. Protein product: CSAQEVPANQPQHF.

This clonotype occurred many times. The V call is TRBV20-1, the J call TRBJ2-3, with no clear D. Between the trimmed V and J ends, which lost 2 bases and 0 bases, there was a span of 18 bases. Germline V gene lookup returns CDR1 DFQATT and CDR2 SNEGSKA (reference sequence). The CDR3 has 17 residues. The CDR3 loop reads CSARNGYRFSSTDTQYF. CDR3 nucleotides: TGCAGTGCTAGAAACGGCTATCGGTTTTCTAGCACAGATACGCAGTATTTT.

This clonotype was seen a few times. V and J are TRBV11-3 and TRBJ2-1; the D is unclear. The CDR3 is made up of 14 amino acids. Germline V CDR1 and CDR2: SGHNT, YENEEA. Between the trimmed V and J ends, which lost 2 bases and 6 bases, there was a span of 11 bases. As DNA, the CDR3 is TGTGCCAGCAGCTTAAATCCGCCTTGCAATGAGCAGTTCTTC. This sequence encodes CASSLNPPCNEQFF.

This clonotype was detected many times. This sequence joins TRBV18 and TRBJ2-3, with unresolved D. The germline V gene has CDR1 KGHSH and CDR2 LQKENI. V gave up 2 bases and J gave up 6 bases, with 9 bases separating them. The CDR3 spans 13 residues. The CDR3 DNA reads TGTGCCAGCTCACCAGATCCCAAGGATACGCAGTATTTT. Amino acids: CASSPDPKDTQYF. Complete variable domain (other parts from reference TRBV18 and TRBJ2-3): NAGVMQNPRHLVRRRGQEARLRCSPMKGHSHVYWYRQLPEEGLKFMVYLQKENIIDESGMPKERFSAEFPKEGPSILRIQQVVRGDSAAYFCASSPDPKDTQYFGPGTRLTVL.

At least ten counts were recorded for this clonotype. The chain employs TRBV7-9 and TRBJ1-1, with no clear D. V lost 5 bases and J lost 3, with 13 bases in between. Germline V gene lookup returns CDR1 SEHNR and CDR2 FQNEAQ (reference sequence). The CDR3 contains 14 residues. CDR3 in DNA: TGTGCCAGCAGCCGTAACGACGGCTACACTGAAGCTTTCTTT. It encodes CASSRNDGYTEAFF.

In its sample, this clonotype was seen a few times. The chain couples TRBV27 to TRBJ2-7; possibly TRBD1 or TRBD2 for D (6 bases each). The CDR3 consists of 11 residues. Germline CDR1 and CDR2: MNHEY and SMNVEV (reference sequence). Trimming cost V 10 bases and J 11 bases, with 18 bases left between them. The CDR3 DNA is TGTGCCACCCGATCGGGGGCTGGCGAGTACGTC. Amino acid sequence: CATRSGAGEYV.

There are many counts of this clonotype. V gene TRBV11-2 combines with J gene TRBJ2-3; 9 bases align to TRBD2. CDR3 size: 16 residues. J was trimmed by 7 bases and V by 3 bases; bases with no gene match: 11. CDR1 is SGHAT, CDR2 FQNNGV, per germline. This CDR3 reads CASSFNWGTSYYTQYF. The CDR3 DNA sequence: TGTGCCAGCAGCTTTAACTGGGGGACTAGCTATTATACGCAGTATTTT. Filled out from reference TRBV11-2 and TRBJ2-3, the complete variable domain reads EAGVAQSPRYKIIEKRQSVAFWCNPISGHATLYWYQQILGQGPKLLIQFQNNGVVDDSQLPKDRFSAERLKGVDSTLKIQPAKLEDSAVYLCASSFNWGTSYYTQYFGPGTRLTVL.

The V gene is TRBV9, the J gene TRBJ2-4; 7 bases align to TRBD1. V trimming: 0 bases; J trimming: 6 bases; junction bases outside the gene matches: 6. There are 15 residues in the CDR3. Germline V gene sequence: CDR1 SGDLS, CDR2 YYNGEE. CDR3 loop: CASSVEGQKINIQYF. The CDR3 nucleotides are TGTGCCAGCAGCGTAGAGGGACAGAAAATAAACATTCAGTACTTC.

V is TRBV12-3 or TRBV12-4 and J is TRBJ2-1; 8 nucleotides align to TRBD1. The trim removed 4 bases at V and 10 bases at J, leaving 6 bases unmatched. This CDR3 is built from 13 residues. CDR3 region: CASSWQGALEQFF. CDR3 DNA: TGTGCCAGCAGTTGGCAGGGGGCATTGGAGCAGTTCTTC.

This clonotype showed up many times. This chain links TRBV4-3 with TRBJ2-1, with D unclear. Trimming left V 0 bases short and J 0 bases short, with 9 bases between. Per the germline V gene, CDR1 is LGHNA and CDR2 is YSLEER. This CDR3 region has 16 residues. The CDR3, as DNA: TGCGCCAGCAGCCAAGATAGTGGAAGCTCCTACAATGAGCAGTTCTTC. As protein: CASSQDSGSSYNEQFF.

This clonotype was recorded at least ten times. The chain has TRBV20-1 and TRBJ2-2, with 7 bases that match TRBD2. This CDR3 spans 18 amino acids. V shed 0 bases and J 0 bases; nucleotides not matched to a gene: 10. CDR1 and CDR2 (germline): DFQATT, SNEGSKA (reference sequence). CDR3 protein: CSARDSKGGSTNTGELFF. The CDR3 nucleotides read TGCAGTGCTAGAGATAGCAAGGGAGGGTCAACGAACACCGGGGAGCTGTTTTTT.

Many counts were recorded for this clonotype. CDR3 nucleotides: TGTGCCAGCTCACCACCCGGACTAGCGGGAGGAGGAGGGAATGAGCAGTTCTTC. It codes for CASSPPGLAGGGGNEQFF. The chain links TRBV18 to TRBJ2-1; 14 bases match TRBD2. CDR3 length equals 18 residues. CDR1 KGHSH and CDR2 LQKENI come from the germline V gene. V dropped 0 bases and J dropped 7; count of bases not matched to a gene: 8.

This clonotype was detected many times. The J gene is TRBJ1-3, the V gene TRBV6-5, with no clear D. The CDR3 is 15 residues long. CDR1 MNHEY and CDR2 SVGAGI come from the germline V gene. The V and J ends lost 2 bases and 0 bases respectively, with 8 bases between them. The chain's CDR3 is CASSYRGSSGNTIYF. The CDR3 nucleotides are TGTGCCAGCAGTTACCGGGGTAGCTCTGGAAACACCATATATTTT.

This clonotype was observed a handful of times. The V gene is TRBV6-1, the J gene TRBJ2-2, with D hard to call. This CDR3 has 15 residues. Germline-derived CDR1 and CDR2 are MNHNS and SASEGT. V lost 7 bases and J lost 0, with 12 bases in between. The CDR3 nucleotides read TGTGCCAGCACTCAGCTACCTACGAACACCGGGGAGCTGTTTTTT. Its translation is CASTQLPTNTGELFF.

This clonotype was seen repeatedly, ten times or more. This chain links TRBV4-3 with TRBJ1-1; D not certain. This CDR3 region has 14 residues. Germline V gene lookup returns CDR1 LGHNA and CDR2 YSLEER. V gave up 0 bases and J gave up 2 bases, with 7 bases separating them. The CDR3 reads CASSQDGTNTEAFF. CDR3 DNA sequence: TGCGCCAGCAGCCAAGATGGTACAAACACTGAAGCTTTCTTT.

Many counts were recorded for this clonotype. The chain uses TRBV24-1 and TRBJ1-2, with 7 bases aligning to TRBD1. Trimming took 4 bases from V and 6 from J; bases not matched to a gene: 4. The V gene's germline CDR1 is KGHDR and CDR2 SFDVKD. The CDR3 is 13 residues long. The CDR3 sequence is CATSDRRGDGYTF. As DNA, the CDR3 is TGTGCCACCAGTGACCGCAGGGGGGATGGCTACACCTTC.